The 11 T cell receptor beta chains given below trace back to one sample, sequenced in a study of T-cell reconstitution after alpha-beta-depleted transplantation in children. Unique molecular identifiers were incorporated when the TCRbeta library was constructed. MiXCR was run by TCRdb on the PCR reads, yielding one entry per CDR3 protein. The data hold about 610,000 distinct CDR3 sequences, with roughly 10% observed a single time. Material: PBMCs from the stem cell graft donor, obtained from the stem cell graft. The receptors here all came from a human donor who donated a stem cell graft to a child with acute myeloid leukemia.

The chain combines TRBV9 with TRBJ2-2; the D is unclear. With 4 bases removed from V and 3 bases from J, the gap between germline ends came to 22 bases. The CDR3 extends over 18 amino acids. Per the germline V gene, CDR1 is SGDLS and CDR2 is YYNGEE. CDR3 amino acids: CASSFPEEQARYTGELFF. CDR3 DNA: TGTGCCAGCAGCTTTCCCGAGGAGCAAGCGCGATACACCGGGGAGCTGTTTTTT.

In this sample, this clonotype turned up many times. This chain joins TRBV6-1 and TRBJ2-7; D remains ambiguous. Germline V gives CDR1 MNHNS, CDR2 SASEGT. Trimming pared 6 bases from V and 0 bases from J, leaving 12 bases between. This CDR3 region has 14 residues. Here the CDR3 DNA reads TGTGCCAGCAGCCTGGGAATGTACTCCTACGAGCAGTACTTC. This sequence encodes CASSLGMYSYEQYF.

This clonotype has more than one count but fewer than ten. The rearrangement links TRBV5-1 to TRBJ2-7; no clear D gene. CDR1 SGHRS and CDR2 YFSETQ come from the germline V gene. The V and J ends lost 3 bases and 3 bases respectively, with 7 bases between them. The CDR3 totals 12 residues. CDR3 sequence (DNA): TGCGCCAGCAGCTCGGATAACTACGAGCAGTACTTC. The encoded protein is CASSSDNYEQYF.

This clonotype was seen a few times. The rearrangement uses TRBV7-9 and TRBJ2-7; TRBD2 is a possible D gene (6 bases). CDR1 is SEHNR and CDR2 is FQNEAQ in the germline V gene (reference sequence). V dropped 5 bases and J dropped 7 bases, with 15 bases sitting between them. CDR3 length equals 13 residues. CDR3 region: CASSPTLAGEQYF. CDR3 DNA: TGTGCCAGCAGCCCTACCCTCGCGGGGGAGCAGTACTTC. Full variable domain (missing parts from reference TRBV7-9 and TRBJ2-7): DTGVSQNPRHKITKRGQNVTFRCDPISEHNRLYWYRQTLGQGPEFLTYFQNEAQLEKSRLLSDRFSAERPKGSFSTLEIQRTEQGDSAMYLCASSPTLAGEQYFGPGTRLTVT.

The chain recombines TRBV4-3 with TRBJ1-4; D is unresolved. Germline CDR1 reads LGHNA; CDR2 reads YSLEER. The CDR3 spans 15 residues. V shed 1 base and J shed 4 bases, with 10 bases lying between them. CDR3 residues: CASSQGRNYNEKLFF. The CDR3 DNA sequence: TGCGCCAGCAGCCAAGGACGGAATTATAATGAAAAACTGTTTTTT.

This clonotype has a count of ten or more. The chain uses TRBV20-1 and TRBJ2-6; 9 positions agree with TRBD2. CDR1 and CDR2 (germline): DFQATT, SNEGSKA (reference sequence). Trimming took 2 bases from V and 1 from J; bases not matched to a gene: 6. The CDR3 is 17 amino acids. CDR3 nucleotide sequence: TGCAGTGCTAGAAAGTTAGCGGGAGATTCTGGGGCCAACGTCCTGACTTTC. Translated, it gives CSARKLAGDSGANVLTF.

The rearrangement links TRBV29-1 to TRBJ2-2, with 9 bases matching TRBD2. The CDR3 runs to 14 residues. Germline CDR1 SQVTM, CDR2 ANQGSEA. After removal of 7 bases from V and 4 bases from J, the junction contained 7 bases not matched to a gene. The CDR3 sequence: CSAAGTSLTGELFF. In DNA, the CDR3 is TGCAGCGCCGCCGGGACTAGCCTCACCGGGGAGCTGTTTTTT.

In DNA, the CDR3 is TGTGCCAGCAGCTTAGCTTGGGAGACAACCGGCACAGATACGCAGTATTTT. Translation: CASSLAWETTGTDTQYF. The rearrangement joins TRBV7-2 to TRBJ2-3; possibly TRBD2 for D (5 bases). V lost 0 bases and J 1 base, leaving 14 bases between the germline ends. Germline CDR1 SGHTA, CDR2 FQGNSA. The CDR3 is 17 residues long.

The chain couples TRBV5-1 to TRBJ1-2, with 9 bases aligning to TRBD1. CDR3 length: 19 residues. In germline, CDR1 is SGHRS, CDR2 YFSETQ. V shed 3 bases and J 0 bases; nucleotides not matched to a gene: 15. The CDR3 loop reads CASSSKTSRDRVANYGYTF. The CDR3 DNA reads TGCGCCAGCAGCTCAAAAACGTCCCGGGACAGGGTAGCTAACTATGGCTACACCTTC.

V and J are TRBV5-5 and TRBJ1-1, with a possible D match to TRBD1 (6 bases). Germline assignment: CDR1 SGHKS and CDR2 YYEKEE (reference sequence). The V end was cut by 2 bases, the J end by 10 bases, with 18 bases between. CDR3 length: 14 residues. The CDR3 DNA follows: TGTGCCAGCAGCTTAGGGGGAGAGATGAATCGAGCTTTCTTT. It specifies CASSLGGEMNRAFF.

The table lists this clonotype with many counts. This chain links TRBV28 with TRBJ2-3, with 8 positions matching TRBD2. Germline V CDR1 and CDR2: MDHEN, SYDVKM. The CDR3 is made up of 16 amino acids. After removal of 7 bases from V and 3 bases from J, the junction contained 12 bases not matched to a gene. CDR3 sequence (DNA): TGTGCCAGCACCCCTGGGTGGGGCGGGAGGACAGATACGCAGTATTTT. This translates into CASTPGWGGRTDTQYF.